Shown below are 21 T cell receptor beta chains from a single sample sequenced in a study of T cell repertoires in cytomegalovirus infection. From the reads, TCRdb called clonotypes with MiXCR, one entry per CDR3 protein. Here the sample spans 560,000 or so distinct CDR3 sequences, approximately 16% being singletons. Material: CD8+ T cells from PBMCs. Receptors were obtained from a human donor in good health (CMV status not recorded). Some clones in this sample may be carry-over from other donors' samples.

V gene TRBV12-3 or TRBV12-4 combines with J gene TRBJ2-7; D is uncertain. Trimming left V 1 base short and J 6 bases short, with 10 bases between. This CDR3 has 13 residues. The CDR3 DNA reads TGTGCCAGCAGTTTAGTTGGCCGCAGCGAGCAGTACTTC. It translates to CASSLVGRSEQYF.

The rearrangement uses TRBV19 and TRBJ2-7, with 7 bases matching TRBD1. The CDR3 covers 14 residues. Looked up from germline, CDR1 is LNHDA and CDR2 is SQIVND (reference sequence). J lost 6 bases, V lost 5 bases, and 10 bases had no gene match. Here the CDR3 reads CASSSTGKLLEQYF. CDR3 coding DNA: TGTGCCAGTAGTTCGACAGGGAAACTACTCGAGCAGTACTTC.

This clonotype was detected many times. Here the CDR3 reads CASSDGRFNSPLHF. In nucleotides, the CDR3 is TGTGCCAGCAGTGATGGCAGGTTTAATTCACCCCTCCACTTT. This chain connects TRBV2 to TRBJ1-6; D gene ambiguous. Germline loops: CDR1 SNHLY, CDR2 FYNNEI. The CDR3 has 14 amino acids. Trimming shortened V by 3 bases and J by 6 bases, and 9 bases separated the two germline ends.

In this sample, this clonotype turned up a few times. The chain joins TRBV9 to TRBJ2-5, with D perhaps assigned TRBD1 or TRBD2 (7 bases each). The germline V gene has CDR1 SGDLS and CDR2 YYNGEE. The CDR3 is 15 amino acids. Trimming shortened V by 4 bases and J by 3 bases, and 16 bases separated the two germline ends. CDR3 sequence reads: CASSPGGAVEETQYF. CDR3 DNA sequence: TGTGCCAGCAGCCCAGGGGGGGCAGTGGAAGAGACCCAGTACTTC.

This clonotype was seen a few times. The chain carries TRBV12-3 or TRBV12-4 and TRBJ2-1; 12 bases align to TRBD2. The CDR3 contains 17 residues. The trim removed 5 bases at V and 6 bases at J, leaving 11 bases unmatched. Written as DNA, the CDR3 is TGTGCCAGCAGTGCACCGAGACTAGCGGGGGTTCCCAATGAGCAGTTCTTC. Translated, it gives CASSAPRLAGVPNEQFF.

This clonotype has more than one count but fewer than ten. This sequence joins TRBV29-1 and TRBJ2-3; either TRBD1 or TRBD2 may fit D (6 bases each). Between the trimmed V and J ends, which lost 3 bases and 2 bases, there was a span of 9 bases. CDR3 length equals 13 residues. CDR1 is SQVTM and CDR2 is ANQGSEA in the germline V gene. Here the CDR3 reads CSVERDITDTQYF. DNA of the CDR3: TGCAGCGTTGAGCGGGACATCACAGATACGCAGTATTTT.

This chain links TRBV7-9 with TRBJ1-1; 9 bases are shared with TRBD1. The CDR3 loop spans 15 amino acids. The V gene end was trimmed by 6 bases and the J gene end by 1 base; junction bases not matched to a gene: 6. The germline gives CDR1 SEHNR, CDR2 FQNEAQ (reference sequence). This chain's CDR3 is CASRRTGDPNTEAFF. The CDR3 region has the DNA TGTGCCAGCAGACGGACAGGGGACCCGAACACTGAAGCTTTCTTT.

This clonotype was observed at least ten times. V usage is TRBV25-1 and J usage is TRBJ2-7, with 10 bases aligning to TRBD1. Germline CDR1 is MGHDK and CDR2 is SYGVNS. The trim removed 2 bases at V and 6 bases at J, leaving 7 bases unmatched. The CDR3 runs to 15 residues. DNA of the CDR3: TGTGCCAGCAGTGAACTGAGACAGGGGGCTTTCGAGCAGTACTTC. Translated, it gives CASSELRQGAFEQYF.

The J gene is TRBJ1-3, the V gene TRBV6-5, with a weak D call TRBD1 (6 bases). The germline V gene has CDR1 MNHEY and CDR2 SVGAGI. V was pared by 6 bases and J by 2 bases, with 14 bases between. The CDR3 contains 15 residues. The CDR3 sequence: CASRHRVGAGNTIYF. The CDR3 DNA is TGTGCCAGCAGGCACAGGGTAGGGGCTGGAAACACCATATATTTT.

The rearrangement joins TRBV25-1 to TRBJ1-2; D perhaps matches TRBD1 (5 bases). Germline loops: CDR1 MGHDK, CDR2 SYGVNS. This CDR3 comprises 14 residues. Trimming cost V 0 bases and J 7 bases, with 12 bases left between them. The CDR3 DNA sequence: TGTGCCAGCAGTGAATATAGAGGGGTGGGTGGCTACACCTTC. This codes for CASSEYRGVGGYTF.

This clonotype was seen repeatedly, ten times or more. J is TRBJ2-3 and V is TRBV2; maybe TRBD1 (6 bases). There are 16 residues in the CDR3. The V gene lost 1 base and the J gene lost 3 bases, with 14 bases spanning the gap. Looked up from germline, CDR1 is SNHLY and CDR2 is FYNNEI. As DNA, the CDR3 is TGTGCCAGCAGTGAAGGGACAGACTCGTATACAGATACGCAGTATTTT. This translates into CASSEGTDSYTDTQYF.

This clonotype came up many times. The rearrangement links TRBV7-9 to TRBJ1-2; D remains unclear. Per the germline V gene, CDR1 is SEHNR and CDR2 is FQNEAQ (reference sequence). The CDR3 has 13 residues. Deletions cut 0 bases from V and 9 bases from J, with 11 bases between. The CDR3 DNA sequence: TGTGCCAGCAGCTTAGCGCGGGAGGAAAGCTACACCTTC. Protein: CASSLAREESYTF.

This clonotype was detected a few times. The genes are TRBV7-9 and TRBJ2-5; no clear D. Trimming took off 4 bases at V and 0 bases at J, with 9 bases between the two ends. The V gene's germline CDR1 is SEHNR and CDR2 FQNEAQ (reference sequence). This CDR3 is 14 amino acids long. This CDR3 reads CASSSHLYQETQYF. In nucleotides, the CDR3 is TGTGCCAGCAGCTCACATTTGTACCAAGAGACCCAGTACTTC.

The sample holds many counts of this clonotype. The chain recombines TRBV12-5 with TRBJ1-1; 7 nucleotides agree with TRBD1. The CDR3 has 15 residues. Germline V CDR1 and CDR2: LGHNT, FRNRAP. V lost 3 bases, J lost 3 bases, and 7 bases stayed unmatched. Here the CDR3 DNA reads TGTGCTAGTGGTTTAGACAGGGCGCGGGACACTGAAGCTTTCTTT. It codes for CASGLDRARDTEAFF.

The sample holds many counts of this clonotype. The chain links TRBV7-9 to TRBJ1-5; a possible D gene is TRBD1 (5 bases). The CDR3 sequence is 12 residues long. V dropped 5 bases and J dropped 7 bases, with 9 bases sitting between them. Germline V gene sequence: CDR1 SEHNR, CDR2 FQNEAQ (reference sequence). Here the CDR3 reads CASSKTEQPQHF. CDR3 bases: TGTGCCAGCAGCAAGACAGAGCAGCCCCAGCATTTT.

The sample holds a few counts of this clonotype. The V call is TRBV13, the J call TRBJ2-7; 9 bases align to TRBD2. CDR1 and CDR2 (germline): PRHDT, FYEKMQ (reference sequence). V shed 8 bases, J shed 4 bases, and the junction held 18 bases outside the gene matches. This CDR3 is 17 amino acids long. The CDR3 loop is CASSLGLAGLVSYEQYF. The DNA for the CDR3 is TGTGCCAGCTCCCTGGGGCTAGCGGGATTGGTATCGTACGAGCAGTACTTC.

This clonotype occurred a few times. V and J are TRBV2 and TRBJ1-5, with TRBD1 as a possible D gene (6 bases). Between the trimmed V and J ends, which lost 6 bases and 4 bases, there was a span of 13 bases. CDR3 length equals 14 residues. The V gene's germline CDR1 is SNHLY and CDR2 FYNNEI. The CDR3 nucleotides read TGTGCCAGCAGACTTCCGGGACAAAATCAGCCCCAGCATTTT. It translates to CASRLPGQNQPQHF.

This clonotype was counted many times. The chain's CDR3 is CASSYFSSGALGNEQFF. The CDR3 DNA sequence: TGTGCCAGCAGTTACTTTTCTAGCGGAGCCTTGGGGAATGAGCAGTTCTTC. The chain has TRBV6-5 and TRBJ2-1, with TRBD2 identical over 7 bases. V shed 1 base, J shed 7 bases, and the junction held 13 bases outside the gene matches. The CDR3 sequence is 17 residues long. Germline-derived CDR1 and CDR2 are MNHEY and SVGAGI.

The chain is built from TRBV27 and TRBJ1-5; unclear D gene. Deletions cut 2 bases from V and 4 bases from J, with 12 bases between. This CDR3 has 15 residues. Looked up from germline, CDR1 is MNHEY and CDR2 is SMNVEV (reference sequence). CDR3 DNA sequence: TGTGCCAGCAGTTTAAGGATATCGGCAAATCAGCCCCAGCATTTT. It yields the protein CASSLRISANQPQHF.

Many counts were recorded for this clonotype. The gene calls are TRBV2 and TRBJ1-2, with 7 bases lining up with TRBD1. The CDR3 runs to 15 residues. V was clipped by 5 bases and J by 0 bases; unmatched bases: 6. Germline-derived CDR1 and CDR2 are SNHLY and FYNNEI. The CDR3 nucleotides are TGTGCCAGCAGTCGCAGACAGGGAACTAACTATGGCTACACCTTC. Its protein is CASSRRQGTNYGYTF.

This clonotype was counted ten times or more. The J gene is TRBJ1-5, the V gene TRBV12-3 or TRBV12-4; D is undetermined. The ends were cut back, 6 bases at V and 2 bases at J, with 17 bases in the middle. This CDR3 has 16 amino acids. The CDR3 DNA follows: TGTGCCAGCAGAATGAGTCGAACCCCAGGCAATCAGCCCCAGCATTTT. It translates to CASRMSRTPGNQPQHF.